The sequence of this T cell receptor beta chain was determined in a study of technical replicates of blood from a handful of donors. The assay was immunoSEQ multiplex PCR, and TCRdb's table has in-frame clones only and misses some. The sample lists about 81,000 clones, more than 90% occurring once. This CDR3 is 13 amino acids long. CDR1 and CDR2 from the germline V gene are SGHRS and YFSETQ. V lost 1 base, J lost 9 bases, and 13 bases lay in between. The source material was T cells isolated from PBMCs. The receptor's source is a human donor in good health. The chain has TRBV5-1 and TRBJ1-1, with D unclear. CDR3 nucleotides: TGCGCCAGCAGCTTGCAGGATGGGCAGCAAGCTTTCTTT. Amino acid sequence: CASSLQDGQQAFF.